A single sample is the source of the 6 T cell receptor beta chains below, sequenced in a study of CD8 T cells in Susac syndrome. Random hexamers were used to reverse transcribe an amount of roughly 0.45 to 1 ug RNA. TCRdb re-called the immunoSEQ multiplex PCR reads with MiXCR, one entry per CDR3 protein. This table has tens of thousands of distinct CDR3 sequences, roughly 94% appearing once. Sequences were obtained from CD4+ T cells from PBMCs. The source of these receptors is a human donor with Susac syndrome.

The J gene is TRBJ2-3, the V gene TRBV30, with D unclear. Germline values: CDR1 GTSNPN, CDR2 SVGIG (reference sequence). The V gene lost 0 bases and the J gene lost 4 bases, with 5 bases spanning the gap. There are 12 residues in the CDR3. CDR3 in amino acids: CAWSVSSDTQYF. DNA for the CDR3: TGTGCCTGGAGTGTCTCCTCAGATACGCAGTATTTT.

About this clonotype: Compared with germline, one end of the junction differs, possibly owing to a read error. This chain uses TRBV24-1 with TRBJ1-1; 7 positions match TRBD1. The CDR3 contains 13 residues. Germline values: CDR1 KGHDR, CDR2 SFDVKD. CDR3 protein: CATSETGRTEVFF. CDR3 sequence (DNA): TGTGCCACCAGTGAGACAGGGAGAACTGAAGTTTTCTTT.

The chain has TRBV19 and TRBJ2-1, with 10 bases lining up with TRBD2. Germline-derived CDR1 and CDR2 are LNHDA and SQIVND (reference sequence). Trimming at V came to 5 bases and at J to 9 bases, leaving 10 bases not matched to a gene. The length of the CDR3 is 15 residues. The CDR3 DNA reads TGTGCCAGTAGTCCCCGTCAAGCGGGGGGGCTTGAGCAGTTCTTC. This sequence encodes CASSPRQAGGLEQFF.

This sequence joins TRBV5-1 and TRBJ2-3, with D uncertain. Deletions cut 3 bases from V and 4 bases from J, with 15 bases between. CDR3 length equals 15 residues. CDR1 is SGHRS, CDR2 YFSETQ, per germline. Written as DNA, the CDR3 is TGCGCCAGCAGCTCCGGAGCCCTTGTGGCAGATACGCAGTATTTT. It translates to CASSSGALVADTQYF. Using reference TRBV5-1 and TRBJ2-3 for the parts outside the CDR3, the full variable domain is KAGVTQTPRYLIKTRGQQVTLSCSPISGHRSVSWYQQTPGQGLQFLFEYFSETQRNKGNFPGRFSGRQFSNSRSEMNVSTLELGDSALYLCASSSGALVADTQYFGPGTRLTVL.

Here the CDR3 reads CASSFRKRGYGYTF. DNA for the CDR3: TGTGCCAGCAGTTTCCGGAAGAGGGGCTATGGCTACACCTTC. The rearrangement links TRBV12-3 or TRBV12-4 to TRBJ1-2, with D possibly matching TRBD1 (5 bases). V shed 3 bases and J shed 4 bases, with 12 bases lying between them. This CDR3 has 14 amino acids.

This sequence joins TRBV18 and TRBJ2-7; tentatively, D is TRBD1 or TRBD2 (6 bases each). Germline-derived CDR1 and CDR2 are KGHSH and LQKENI. The CDR3 consists of 15 residues. The ends were cut back, 2 bases at V and 4 bases at J, with 15 bases in the middle. The chain's CDR3 is CASSPRGDLQYEQYF. For the CDR3, the DNA is TGTGCCAGCTCACCAAGGGGGGACCTCCAATACGAGCAGTACTTC.